The present T cell receptor (beta chain) was sequenced within a study of OX40 agonist ivuxolimab in advanced cancers. Turning to the study itself: The patients' treatment was ivuxolimab, an agonistic anti-OX40 (CD134) antibody. Aged about 20 to 80 with a mean of 60 years, they were roughly 83% male.

Regarding this clone: As yet, its antigen is unknown.

General study findings and limits: With doses of 0.1-3.0 mg/kg, partial responders showed among the lowest clonal expansion.

TCRdb keeps only in-frame clones here, not all; method: immunoSEQ multiplex PCR. The sample carries some 84,000 clones, roughly 89% recorded once. CDR3 length: 15 amino acids. The germline gives CDR1 SGHDT, CDR2 YYEEEE. Trimming removed 0 bases from V and 5 bases from J; junction bases left unmatched: 3. This sequence originates from an adult with an advanced solid tumor such as melanoma, head and neck, liver or kidney cancer. This specimen was CD4+ or CD8+ T cells sorted from blood, taken in a trial of the OX40 agonist ivuxolimab. This sequence joins TRBV5-6 and TRBJ2-3, with 10 bases that match TRBD1. The CDR3 DNA reads TGTGCCAGCAGCTTGGGGGGACAGGGGATAGATACGCAGTATTTT. It translates to CASSLGGQGIDTQYF.